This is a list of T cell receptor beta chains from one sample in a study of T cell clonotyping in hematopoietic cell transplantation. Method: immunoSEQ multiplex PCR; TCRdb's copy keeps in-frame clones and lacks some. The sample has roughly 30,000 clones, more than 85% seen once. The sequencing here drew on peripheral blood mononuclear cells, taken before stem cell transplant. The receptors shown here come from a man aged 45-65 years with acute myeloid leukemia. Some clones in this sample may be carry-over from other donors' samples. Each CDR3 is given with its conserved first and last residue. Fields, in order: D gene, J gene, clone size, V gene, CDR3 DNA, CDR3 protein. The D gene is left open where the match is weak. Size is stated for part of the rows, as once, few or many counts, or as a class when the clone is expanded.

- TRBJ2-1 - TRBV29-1 TGCAGCGTCCAGGAAAGCTCCTACAATGAGCAGTTCTTC CSVQESSYNEQFF
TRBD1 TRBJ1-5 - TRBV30 TGTGCCTGGAGTCAACGGACAGGGGATCAGCCCCAGCATTTT CAWSQRTGDQPQHF
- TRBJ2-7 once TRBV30 TGTGCCTGGGGTAGAGAGGCCGAGCAGTACTTC CAWGREAEQYF
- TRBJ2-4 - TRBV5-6 TGTGCCAGCAGCTCGGTGCTAGCCAAAAACATTCAGTACTTC CASSSVLAKNIQYF
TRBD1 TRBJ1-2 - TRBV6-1 TGTGCCAGCAGTGGACCCCGACAGGGGGCGAAGAACTATGGCTACACCTTC CASSGPRQGAKNYGYTF
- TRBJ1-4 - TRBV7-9 TGTGCCAGCAGCTTACCAGGGGTTGACGTAAAACTGTTTTTT CASSLPGVDVKLFF
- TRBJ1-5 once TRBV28 TGTGCCAGCAGCTTCAGGCGGGGGACCGATCAGCCCCAGCATTTT CASSFRRGTDQPQHF
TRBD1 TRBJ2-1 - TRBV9 TGTGCCAGCAGCGCGGACAGGGGGGATCACAATGAGCAGTTCTTC CASSADRGDHNEQFF
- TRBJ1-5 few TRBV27 TGTGCCAGCAGTCCCCTAGGGGGGAACAATCAGCCCCAGCATTTT CASSPLGGNNQPQHF
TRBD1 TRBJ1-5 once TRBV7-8 TGTGCCAGCAGCTTAGGGGGGACAGTACAGTTAAATCAGCCCCAGCATTTT CASSLGGTVQLNQPQHF
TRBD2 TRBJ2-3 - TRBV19 TGTGCCAGTAGTACCCGACTAGCCGTAAGCACAGATACGCAGTATTTT CASSTRLAVSTDTQYF
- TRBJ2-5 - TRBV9 TGTGCCAGCAGCGTAGGTCTGGGAAAGGAGACCCAGTACTTC CASSVGLGKETQYF
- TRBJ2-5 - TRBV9 TGTGCCAGCAGCGTAGCCCTTGGGGAGACCCAGTACTTC CASSVALGETQYF
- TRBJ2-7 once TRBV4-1 TGCGCCAGCAGCCAAGAAATGAGGGGGGGCCACGAGCAGTACTTC CASSQEMRGGHEQYF
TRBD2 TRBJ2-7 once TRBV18 TGTGCCAGCTCACCACAAGGGAGGGCCTCCCACGAGCAGTACTTC CASSPQGRASHEQYF
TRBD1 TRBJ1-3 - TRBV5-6 TGTGCCAGCAGCTTGACAGGGGAGGGTACTGGAAACACCATATATTTT CASSLTGEGTGNTIYF
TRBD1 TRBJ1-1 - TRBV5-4 TGTGCCAGCAGCCCCAGGGGGGTCACTGAAGCTTTCTTT CASSPRGVTEAFF
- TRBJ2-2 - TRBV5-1 TGCGCCAGCAGCTTGTATGTGAGCGGGGAGCTGTTTTTT CASSLYVSGELFF
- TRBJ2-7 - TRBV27 TGTGCCAGCAGAGCCGACAGCTCCTACGAGCAGTACTTC CASRADSSYEQYF
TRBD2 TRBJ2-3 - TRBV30 TGTGCCTGGACTAGCGGGAGTACAGATACGCAGTATTTT CAWTSGSTDTQYF
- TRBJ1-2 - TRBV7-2 TGTGCCAGCAGCTTAGACAGGGTCGGTGGCTACACCTTC CASSLDRVGGYTF
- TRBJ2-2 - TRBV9 TGTGCCAGCAACCCGACCGGCACCGGGGAGCTGTTTTTT CASNPTGTGELFF
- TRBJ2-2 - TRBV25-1 TGTGCCAGCAGAGACAGGACCAGCACCGGGGAGCTGTTTTTT CASRDRTSTGELFF
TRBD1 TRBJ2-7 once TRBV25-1 TGTGCCAGCAGATCGACAGGGGGTTATTCCGAGCAGTACTTC CASRSTGGYSEQYF
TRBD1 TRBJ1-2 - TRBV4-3 TGCGCCAGCAGCCAAACCCGGGACAGGGGATACTATGGCTACACCTTC CASSQTRDRGYYGYTF
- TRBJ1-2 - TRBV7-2 TGTGCCAGCAGCTCGGGTCGAGGTAACTATGGCTACACCTTC CASSSGRGNYGYTF
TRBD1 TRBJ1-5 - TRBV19 TGTGCCAGTAGTCCTGGGACAGGGGGCTCGAGCAATCAGCCCCAGCATTTT CASSPGTGGSSNQPQHF
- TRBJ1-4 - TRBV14 TGTGCCAGCAGCCAACCAACAGGCTCAACTAATGAAAAACTGTTTTTT CASSQPTGSTNEKLFF
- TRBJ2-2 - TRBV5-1 TGCGCCAGCAGCCCCAGGGGCCGTGACACCGGGGAGCTGTTTTTT CASSPRGRDTGELFF
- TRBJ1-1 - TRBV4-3 TGCGCCAGCAGCCAAGAGTTAAGAGGGGGAGCTTTCTTT CASSQELRGGAFF
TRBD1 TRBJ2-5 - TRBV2 TGTGCCAGCCGGGACAGGGGTGAGACCCAGTACTTC CASRDRGETQYF
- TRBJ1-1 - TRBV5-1 TGCGCCAGCAGCCGCCCGGGGACTGAAGCTTTCTTT CASSRPGTEAFF
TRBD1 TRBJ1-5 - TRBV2 TGTGCCAGCAGTGACAGGGGGCCGGCCCAGCATTTT CASSDRGPAQHF
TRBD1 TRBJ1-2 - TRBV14 TGTGCCAGCAGCCAAGACCCTCGGTCCGGGACAGGGGGCTATGGCTACACCTTC CASSQDPRSGTGGYGYTF
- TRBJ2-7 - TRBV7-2 TGTGCCAGCAGCTTAGCTGGGTGGGATTCCTACGAGCAGTACTTC CASSLAGWDSYEQYF
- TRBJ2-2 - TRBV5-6 TGTGCCAGCAGCTTGGGCCAGGGGACCGGGGAGCTGTTTTTT CASSLGQGTGELFF
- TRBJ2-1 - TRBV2 TGTGCCAGCATTGAAGAGGCCTACAATGAGCAGTTCTTC CASIEEAYNEQFF
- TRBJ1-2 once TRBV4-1 TGCGCCAGCAGCCCGTTAGGAGGGCGTGATGGCTACACCTTC CASSPLGGRDGYTF
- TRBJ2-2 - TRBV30 TGTGCCTGGAGTGAGGCCCCCGGGGAGCTGTTTTTT CAWSEAPGELFF
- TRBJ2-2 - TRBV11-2 TGTGCCAGCAGCCAGGCTGGGGTCAGGGCGGGTTTGACCGGGGAGCTGTTTTTT CASSQAGVRAGLTGELFF
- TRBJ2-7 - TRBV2 TGTGCCAGCACCCCGAGCGCAGGCAGCTACGAGCAGTACTTC CASTPSAGSYEQYF
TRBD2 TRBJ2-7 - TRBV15 TGTGCCACCAGCAGAGAACCAGGGAGGGCCGAGCAGTACTTC CATSREPGRAEQYF
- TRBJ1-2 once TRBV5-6 TGTGCCAGCAGCCTCGGGACGGCCTATGGCTACACCTTC CASSLGTAYGYTF
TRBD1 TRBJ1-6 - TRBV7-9 TGTGCCAGCAGCCAATCCGGGACAGGGTTTTCACCCCTCCACTTT CASSQSGTGFSPLHF
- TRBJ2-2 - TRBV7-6 TGTGCCAGCAGCCCCGTTGGGACATGGTCCCCCGGGGAGCTGTTTTTT CASSPVGTWSPGELFF
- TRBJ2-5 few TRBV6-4 TGTGCCAGCAGACCCCCGGGGGCAGGAGAGACCCAGTACTTC CASRPPGAGETQYF
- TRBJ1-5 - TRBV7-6 TGTGCCAGCAGCTTAGGTGGCCAGGGAAATCAGCCCCAGCATTTT CASSLGGQGNQPQHF
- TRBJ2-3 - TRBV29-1 TGCAGCGTTGCGGTTGGGGATACGCAGTATTTT CSVAVGDTQYF